The entry below describes one T cell receptor beta chain. Its recognized antigen is unknown. Nothing much larger sits one base from this clone, and base qualities are not available. The data belong to a study of T cell responses to AZD1222 COVID-19 vaccine (dated by TCRdb to the early 2020s). About the full investigation: Because spike-specific TCR depth and breadth did not differ between the two schedules, AZD1222 recipients who got a second dose at roughly 4 weeks were pooled with those who got a second dose at roughly 12 weeks. TCR sequencing covered some 240 trial participants: 207 given two doses of AZD1222 and about 26 given two doses of MenACWY control vaccine. Trial participants were enrolled into age subgroups of 18-55, 56-69 and 70-plus years, which contained around 140, 26 and 57 TCR-sequenced participants, respectively.

General study outcomes and caveats: After two AZD1222 doses, both the breadth and the depth of spike-specific TCRs were significantly higher than at day 0 and than in MenACWY recipients. Reportedly, almost half of the unique spike-specific TCRs recognized epitopes lying outside the regions that are mutated in the B.1.351 and B.1.1.7 variants. Participants were mostly white British, with more females than males. The authors suggested clonal diversity may have been underestimated. The vaccine-associated CD4 TCRs covered the entire spike protein, and the dominant responses fell in regions 160-218 and 743-854. Because no day 14 peak-response samples were available, the repertoires could be characterized only after the peak T cell response. Only five to seven AZD1222 recipients were SARS-CoV-2 seropositive at baseline, limiting conclusions about previously exposed vaccinees. In the small 56-69-year group, the increase in depth fell short of significance, most likely because of low power.

The CDR3 regions of human TCRbeta chains were analyzed by immunosequencing. Processing in the source paper ran as follows. Repertoire TCRs were checked for matches against a reference library of SARS-CoV-2-specific TCRs that had been generated using the MIRA antigen-specificity platform. Breadth was defined as the fraction of unique TCRs that were SARS-CoV-2-associated. Depth was defined as the fraction of total T cells that were SARS-CoV-2-associated. Using the MIRA data, every spike-specific TCR was mapped to the spike region that the TCR reacted to and assigned to either a CD4 or a CD8 class. Log10-transformed breadth and depth values were compared by one-way ANOVA with Sidak's multiple comparisons tests. TCRdb's version of the immuneACCESS table is confined to in-frame rearrangements and falls short of the full clone set. An unresolved V gene accounts for under half of the shortfall where checked; the remainder is of unknown origin. Clone size and the V and J calls come from that table; the DNA yielded D and trimming. The sample table lists roughly 170,000 clones, less than 95% of them with a count of one. The leading ten clones occupy roughly 2.8% of the sample.

The sample's time point label, in plain terms: baseline before first vaccination. Samples from vaccinated people were obtained from the UK trials COV001 and COV002, which included a single-blind randomized controlled phase 2/3 trial of AZD1222 (ChAdOx1 nCoV-19) in healthy adults. For TCRbeta chain sequencing, PBMC samples were collected from trial participants at day 0 and at day 28 after the second dose. V gives up 1 base and J gives up 4 bases, and the segment between their germline ends measures 10 bases. The germline V gene encodes CDR1 LGHDT and CDR2 YNNKEL (reference sequence). Inclusive of the bounding cysteine and phenylalanine, the CDR3 is 15 residues long. Left in the record is the CDR3 DNA by itself, 45 bases read in frame from the first base.

The clonotype was recovered from an adult in good health. Sequencing used peripheral blood, obtained on day 0 of AZD1222 vaccination. The V gene is TRBV3-1 (or the pseudogene TRBV3-2) and the J gene is TRBJ2-2; the D gene assignment is ambiguous. The CDR3 sequence is CASSQVGLATGELFF. Read as DNA, the sequence is TGTGCCAGCAGCCAAGTAGGGTTGGCCACCGGGGAGCTGTTTTTT.